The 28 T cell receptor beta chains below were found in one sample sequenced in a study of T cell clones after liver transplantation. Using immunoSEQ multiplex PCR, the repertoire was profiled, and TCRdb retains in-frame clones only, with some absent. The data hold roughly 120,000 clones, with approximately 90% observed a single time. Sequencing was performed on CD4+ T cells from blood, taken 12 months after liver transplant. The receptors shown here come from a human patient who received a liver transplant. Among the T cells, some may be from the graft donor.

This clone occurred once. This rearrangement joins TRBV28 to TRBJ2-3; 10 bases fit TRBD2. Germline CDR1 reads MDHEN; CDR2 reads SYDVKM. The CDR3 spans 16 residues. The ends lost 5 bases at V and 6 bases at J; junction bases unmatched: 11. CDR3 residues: CASSPGLAGDADTQYF. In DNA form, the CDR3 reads TGTGCCAGCAGTCCGGGCCTAGCGGGAGACGCGGATACGCAGTATTTT.

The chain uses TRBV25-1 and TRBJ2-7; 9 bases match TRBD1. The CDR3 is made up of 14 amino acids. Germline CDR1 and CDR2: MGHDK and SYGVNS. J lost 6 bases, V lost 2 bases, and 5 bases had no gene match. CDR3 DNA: TGTGCCAGCAGTGAAGTTGGGACAGGGAGCGAGCAGTACTTC. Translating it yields CASSEVGTGSEQYF.

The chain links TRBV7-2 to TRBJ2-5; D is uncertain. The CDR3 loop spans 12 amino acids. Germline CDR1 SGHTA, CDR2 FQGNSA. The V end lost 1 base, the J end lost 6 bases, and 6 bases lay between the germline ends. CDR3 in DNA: TGTGCCAGCAGCTTAGTACAAAAGACCCAGTACTTC. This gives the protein CASSLVQKTQYF.

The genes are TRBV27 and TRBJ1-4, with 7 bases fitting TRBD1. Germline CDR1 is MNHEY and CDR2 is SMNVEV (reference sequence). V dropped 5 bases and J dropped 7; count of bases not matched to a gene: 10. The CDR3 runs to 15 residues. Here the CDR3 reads CASSTLGQGVEKLFF. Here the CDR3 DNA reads TGTGCCAGCAGTACCCTTGGGCAGGGGGTTGAAAAACTGTTTTTT.

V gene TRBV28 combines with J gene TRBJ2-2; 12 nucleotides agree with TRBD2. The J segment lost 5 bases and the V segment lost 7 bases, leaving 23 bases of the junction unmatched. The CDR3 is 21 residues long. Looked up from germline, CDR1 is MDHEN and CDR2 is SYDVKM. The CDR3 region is CASTAVGWQAGTSGYTGELFF. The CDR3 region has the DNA TGTGCCAGCACCGCCGTAGGGTGGCAGGCCGGGACTAGCGGGTATACCGGGGAGCTGTTTTTT.

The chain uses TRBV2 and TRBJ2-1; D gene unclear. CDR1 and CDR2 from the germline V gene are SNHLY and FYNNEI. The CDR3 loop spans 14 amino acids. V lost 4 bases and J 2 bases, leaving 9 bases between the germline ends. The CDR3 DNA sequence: TGTGCCAGCAGTGCTGGCGCAGCCTACAATGAGCAGTTCTTC. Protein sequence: CASSAGAAYNEQFF.

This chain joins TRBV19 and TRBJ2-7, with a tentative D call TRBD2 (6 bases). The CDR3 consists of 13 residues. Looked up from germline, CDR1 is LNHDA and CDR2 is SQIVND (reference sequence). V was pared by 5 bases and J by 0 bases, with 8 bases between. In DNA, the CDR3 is TGTGCCAGTAGTGACGGGAGCTCCTACGAGCAGTACTTC. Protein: CASSDGSSYEQYF.

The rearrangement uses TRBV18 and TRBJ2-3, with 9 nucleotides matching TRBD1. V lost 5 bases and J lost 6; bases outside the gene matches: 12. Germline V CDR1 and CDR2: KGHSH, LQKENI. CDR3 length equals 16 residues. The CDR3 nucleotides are TGTGCCAGCTCATACCAAGGACAGGGGTTTCCGGATACGCAGTATTTT. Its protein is CASSYQGQGFPDTQYF.

Here the CDR3 reads CASRKQEREKLFF. The CDR3 DNA is TGTGCCAGTAGGAAACAGGAGAGGGAAAAACTGTTTTTT. J is TRBJ1-4 and V is TRBV19, with a weak D call TRBD1 (5 bases). Germline V gene data show CDR1 as LNHDA and CDR2 as SQIVND (reference sequence). The CDR3 is 13 amino acids. V lost 6 bases and J 8 bases, leaving 13 bases between the germline ends. The full variable domain, in which reference TRBV19 and TRBJ1-4 provide the parts outside the CDR3, is DGGITQSPKYLFRKEGQNVTLSCEQNLNHDAMYWYRQDPGQGLRLIYYSQIVNDFQKGDIAEGYSVSREKKESFPLTVTSAQKNPTAFYLCASRKQEREKLFFGSGTQLSVL.

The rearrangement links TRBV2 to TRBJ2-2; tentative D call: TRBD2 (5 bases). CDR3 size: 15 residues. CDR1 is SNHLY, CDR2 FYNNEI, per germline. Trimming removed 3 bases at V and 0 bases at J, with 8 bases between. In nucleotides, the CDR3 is TGTGCCAGCAGTGAGTCGGGAACGAACACCGGGGAGCTGTTTTTT. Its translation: CASSESGTNTGELFF.

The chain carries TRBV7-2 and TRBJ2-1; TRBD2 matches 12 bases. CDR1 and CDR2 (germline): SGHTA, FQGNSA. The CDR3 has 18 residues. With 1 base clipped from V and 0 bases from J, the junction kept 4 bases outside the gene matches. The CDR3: CASSLVPSGRASYNEQFF. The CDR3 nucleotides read TGTGCCAGCAGCTTAGTGCCTAGCGGGAGGGCCTCCTACAATGAGCAGTTCTTC.

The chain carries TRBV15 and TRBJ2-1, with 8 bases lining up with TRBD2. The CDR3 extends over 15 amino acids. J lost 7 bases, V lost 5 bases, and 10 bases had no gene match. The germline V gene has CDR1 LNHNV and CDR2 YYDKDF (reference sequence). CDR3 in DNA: TGTGCCACCAGCCGAAGGACTACGGGGGGGAATGAGCAGTTCTTC. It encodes CATSRRTTGGNEQFF.

The CDR3 here is CASSFGPPGQGNTGELFF. The CDR3 nucleotides are TGTGCCAGCAGCTTCGGCCCCCCCGGACAGGGGAACACCGGGGAGCTGTTTTTT. The chain recombines TRBV7-3 with TRBJ2-2; 8 nucleotides agree with TRBD1. The CDR3 covers 18 residues. After removal of 3 bases from V and 1 base from J, the junction contained 10 bases not matched to a gene. Germline V gives CDR1 SGHTA, CDR2 FQGTGA.

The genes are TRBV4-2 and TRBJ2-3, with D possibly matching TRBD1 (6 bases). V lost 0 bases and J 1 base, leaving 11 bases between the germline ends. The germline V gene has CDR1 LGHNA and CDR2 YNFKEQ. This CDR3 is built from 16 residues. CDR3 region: CASSQDRGGGTDTQYF. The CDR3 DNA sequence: TGTGCCAGCAGCCAAGACCGAGGGGGTGGCACAGATACGCAGTATTTT.

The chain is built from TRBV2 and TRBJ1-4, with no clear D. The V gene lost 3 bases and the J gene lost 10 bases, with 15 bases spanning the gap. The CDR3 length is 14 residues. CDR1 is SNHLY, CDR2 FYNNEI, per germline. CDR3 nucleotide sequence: TGTGCCAGCAGTGAGACCGCAAAGGTGGGAAAACTGTTTTTT. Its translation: CASSETAKVGKLFF.

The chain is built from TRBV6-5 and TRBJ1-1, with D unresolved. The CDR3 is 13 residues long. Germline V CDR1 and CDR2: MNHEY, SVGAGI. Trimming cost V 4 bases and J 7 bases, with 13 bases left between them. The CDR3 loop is CASSFRGSGEAFF. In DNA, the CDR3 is TGTGCCAGCAGTTTCCGAGGCTCTGGTGAAGCTTTCTTT.

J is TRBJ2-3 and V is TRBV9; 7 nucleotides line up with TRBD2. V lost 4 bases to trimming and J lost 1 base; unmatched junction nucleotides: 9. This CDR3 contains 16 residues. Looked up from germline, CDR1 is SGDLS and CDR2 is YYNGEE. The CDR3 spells CASSPKAGLGTDTQYF. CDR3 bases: TGTGCCAGCAGCCCTAAAGCGGGATTGGGCACAGATACGCAGTATTTT.

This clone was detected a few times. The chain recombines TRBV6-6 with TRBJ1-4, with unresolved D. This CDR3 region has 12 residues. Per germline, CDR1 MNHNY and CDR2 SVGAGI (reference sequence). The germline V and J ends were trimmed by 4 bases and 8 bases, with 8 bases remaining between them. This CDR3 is CASSWSVEKLFF. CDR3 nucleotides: TGTGCCAGCAGTTGGTCAGTCGAAAAACTGTTTTTT.

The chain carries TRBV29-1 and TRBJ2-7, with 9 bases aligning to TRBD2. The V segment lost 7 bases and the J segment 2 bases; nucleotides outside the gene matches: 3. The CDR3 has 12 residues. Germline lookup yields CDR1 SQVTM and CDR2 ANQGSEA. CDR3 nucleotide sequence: TGCAGCGCAAGGACTAGCGCCTACGAGCAGTACTTC. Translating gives CSARTSAYEQYF.

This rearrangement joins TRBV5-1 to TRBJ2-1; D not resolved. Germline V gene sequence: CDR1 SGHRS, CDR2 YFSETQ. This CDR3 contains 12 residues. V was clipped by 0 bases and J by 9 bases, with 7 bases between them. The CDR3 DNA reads TGCGCCAGCAGCTTGGGGCTCGGTGAGCAGTTCTTC. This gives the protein CASSLGLGEQFF.

The CDR3, as DNA: TGCGCCAGCAGCCAAGGGCCCGGGGCTAGAAACACCATATATTTT. It translates to CASSQGPGARNTIYF. The chain joins TRBV4-1 to TRBJ1-3; D is possibly TRBD1 (5 bases). CDR3 length: 15 amino acids. From germline, CDR1 is MGHRA and CDR2 YSYEKL. With 1 base removed from V and 5 bases from J, the gap between germline ends came to 12 bases.

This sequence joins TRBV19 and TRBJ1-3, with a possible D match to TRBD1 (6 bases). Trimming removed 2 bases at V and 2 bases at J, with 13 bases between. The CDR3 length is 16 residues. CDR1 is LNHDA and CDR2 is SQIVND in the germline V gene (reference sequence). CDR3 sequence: CASSIRIGGPGNTIYF. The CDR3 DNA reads TGTGCCAGTAGTATACGGATAGGGGGGCCTGGAAACACCATATATTTT.

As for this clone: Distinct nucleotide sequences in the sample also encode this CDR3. CDR3 DNA: TGTGCCAGCAGCGTAGCGTTGGATACGCAGTATTTT. As protein: CASSVALDTQYF. The V call is TRBV9, the J call TRBJ2-3; D remains ambiguous. The CDR3 loop spans 12 amino acids. Trimming pared 0 bases from V and 6 bases from J, leaving 5 bases between. Germline loops: CDR1 SGDLS, CDR2 YYNGEE.

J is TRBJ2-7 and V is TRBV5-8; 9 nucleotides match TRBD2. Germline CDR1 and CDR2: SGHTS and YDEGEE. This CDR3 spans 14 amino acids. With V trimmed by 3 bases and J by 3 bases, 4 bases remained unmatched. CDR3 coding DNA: TGTGCCAGCAGCTGGGAACTAGCGGGCTACGAGCAGTACTTC. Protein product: CASSWELAGYEQYF.

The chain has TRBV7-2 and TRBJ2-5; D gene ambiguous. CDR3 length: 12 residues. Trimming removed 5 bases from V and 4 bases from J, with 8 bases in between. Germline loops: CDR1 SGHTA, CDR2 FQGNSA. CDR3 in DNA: TGTGCCAGCAGCCCTGGACCAGAGACCCAGTACTTC. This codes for CASSPGPETQYF.

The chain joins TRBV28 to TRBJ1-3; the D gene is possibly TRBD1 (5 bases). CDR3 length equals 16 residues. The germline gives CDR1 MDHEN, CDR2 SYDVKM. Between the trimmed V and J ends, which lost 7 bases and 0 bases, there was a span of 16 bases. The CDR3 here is CASTPGIGGSGNTIYF. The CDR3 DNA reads TGTGCCAGCACCCCGGGGATTGGGGGCTCTGGAAACACCATATATTTT.

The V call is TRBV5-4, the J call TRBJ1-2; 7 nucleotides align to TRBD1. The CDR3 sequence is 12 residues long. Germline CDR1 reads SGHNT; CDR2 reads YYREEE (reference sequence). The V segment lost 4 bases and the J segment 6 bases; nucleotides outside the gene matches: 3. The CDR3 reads CASSAGGNGYTF. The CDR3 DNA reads TGTGCCAGCAGCGCAGGGGGAAATGGCTACACCTTC. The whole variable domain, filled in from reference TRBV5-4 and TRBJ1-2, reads ETGVTQSPTHLIKTRGQQVTLRCSSQSGHNTVSWYQQALGQGPQFIFQYYREEENGRGNFPPRFSGLQFPNYSSELNVNALELDDSALYLCASSAGGNGYTFGSGTRLTVV.

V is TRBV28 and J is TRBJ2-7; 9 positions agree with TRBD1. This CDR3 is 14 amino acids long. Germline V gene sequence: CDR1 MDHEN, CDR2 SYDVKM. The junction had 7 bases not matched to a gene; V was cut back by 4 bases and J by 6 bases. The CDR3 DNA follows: TGTGCCAGCAGTTCAGGGACAGGGCGTCGCGAGCAGTACTTC. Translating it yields CASSSGTGRREQYF.